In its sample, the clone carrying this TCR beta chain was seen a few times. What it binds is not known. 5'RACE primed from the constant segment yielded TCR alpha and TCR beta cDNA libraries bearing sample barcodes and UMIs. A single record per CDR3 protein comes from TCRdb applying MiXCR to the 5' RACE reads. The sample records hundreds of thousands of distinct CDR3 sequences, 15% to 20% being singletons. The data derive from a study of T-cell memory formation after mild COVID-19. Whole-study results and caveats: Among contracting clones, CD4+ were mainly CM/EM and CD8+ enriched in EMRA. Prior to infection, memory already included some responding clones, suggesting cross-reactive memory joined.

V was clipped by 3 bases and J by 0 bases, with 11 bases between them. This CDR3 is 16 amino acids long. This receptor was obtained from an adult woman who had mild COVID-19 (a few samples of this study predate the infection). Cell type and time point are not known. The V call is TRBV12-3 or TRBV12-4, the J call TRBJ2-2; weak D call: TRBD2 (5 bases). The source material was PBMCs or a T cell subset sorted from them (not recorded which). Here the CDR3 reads CASSFRRYPNTGELFF. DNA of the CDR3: TGTGCCAGCAGTTTTAGGAGGTACCCGAACACCGGGGAGCTGTTTTTT.